This TCR beta chain was recorded in a study of T cell responses to AZD1222 COVID-19 vaccine. Study findings and constraints: Most donors were white British and more were female, and clonal diversity was possibly underestimated.

The V gene's germline CDR1 is SEHNR and CDR2 FQNEAQ (reference sequence). The CDR3 is made up of 12 amino acids. V dropped 3 bases and J dropped 8 bases, with 7 bases sitting between them. Repertoires were generated with immunoSEQ multiplex PCR, while TCRdb's copy carries only in-frame clones and drops some. The table lists about 75,000 clones, 70% to 90% of them singletons, with 10% in the top ten. Concerning this clone: What it binds is unknown.

This sequence joins TRBV7-9 and TRBJ1-4; weak D call: TRBD1 (5 bases). The specimen comprised peripheral blood, sampled 28 days after the second dose of the MenACWY control vaccine. This TCR was recovered from an adult who received the MenACWY meningococcal vaccine as a control. CDR3 amino acids: CASSLTAEKLFF. The CDR3 DNA sequence: TGTGCCAGCAGCTTGACAGCAGAAAAACTGTTTTTT.